The source of this T cell receptor (beta chain) is a study of shared clonotypes between healthy human individuals. Sequencing was performed with immunoSEQ multiplex PCR; in TCRdb, only in-frame clones are kept and a portion is missing. The sample shows approximately 2.5 million clones, over 85% of them seen only once. Trimming at V came to 0 bases and at J to 2 bases, leaving 14 bases not matched to a gene. CDR1 and CDR2 (germline): SGHVS, FQNEAQ. The CDR3 contains 20 residues. This chain connects TRBV7-8 to TRBJ2-3, with TRBD2 identical over 10 bases. Sequencing input: naive CD4+ T cells from PBMCs. Subset indicated: CD45RA+ positively selected. This clonotype was obtained from a man younger than 35 in good health. Some clones in this sample may be carry-over from other donors' samples. The CDR3 region is CASSLAKGVRTSGFTDTQYF. CDR3 bases: TGTGCCAGCAGCTTAGCTAAGGGTGTAAGGACTAGCGGTTTCACAGATACGCAGTATTTT.